This entry is about one TCR beta chain. The sample originates from a study of blood T cell repertoires in COVID-19. Overall study: Donors in the United States, Italy and Spain gave samples during acute or convalescent COVID-19. T cells, B-cell-depleted T cells, or PBMCs supplied cDNA or gDNA.

Per the original methods: Nucleated cell counts were estimated from reference gene primer amplification. Repertoires were generated with immunoSEQ multiplex PCR, while TCRdb's copy carries only in-frame clones and drops some. V and J calls and clone size come straight from that table; D and trimming were deduced from the DNA. The data show approximately 170,000 clones, with approximately 87% seen just once and around 4% held by the top ten. Germline assignment: CDR1 SGHRS and CDR2 YFSETQ. The CDR3 has 13 amino acids. V dropped 3 bases and J dropped 4 bases, with 10 bases sitting between them. This receptor was obtained from a woman in her 70s with acute or convalescent COVID-19. The V and J genes are TRBV5-1 and TRBJ1-2, with a tentative D call TRBD1 (6 bases). The sequenced sample was peripheral blood. DNA for the CDR3: TGCGCCAGCAGCTCAACAGGGCTCTATGGCTACACCTTC. Protein sequence: CASSSTGLYGYTF.